This T cell receptor beta chain was identified during a study of beta chain features in type 1 diabetes. General study points: For TCRB rearrangement, an influence of HLA type remained unresolved here. Moderate but significant shortening of TCRB CDR3s was recorded in all four CD4+ subsets from Type 1 diabetes patients.

V dropped 4 bases and J dropped 5 bases, with 18 bases sitting between them. Germline loops: CDR1 MNHNS, CDR2 SASEGT. The CDR3 covers 16 residues. cDNA synthesis used the whole RNA isolate, giving expressed TCRB sequences. Here immunoSEQ multiplex PCR was the method, and the copy in TCRdb shows in-frame clones only, minus some. Seen here are around 360,000 clones, approximately 12% observed once, and the top ten hold around 0.0099%. Each sorted population was over 95% pure. Comments on this clone: The antigen remains undetermined.

Sequenced: naive CD4+ T cells from blood. This TCR was sampled from a woman aged 18-35 years with type 1 diabetes. The chain employs TRBV6-1 and TRBJ2-1; tentatively, D is TRBD2 (6 bases). The CDR3 is CASSGTRGTGHNEQFF. CDR3 coding DNA: TGTGCCAGCAGTGGAACACGTGGGACTGGACACAATGAGCAGTTCTTC.